This TCR beta chain was sequenced during a study of CD8 T cells in ankylosing spondylitis. Regarding the study as a whole: There was a TCR beta motif, made of fewer than 10 highly homologous variants, that appeared characteristic of ankylosing spondylitis blood.

In this sample, this clonotype turned up many times. What it binds is not known. TCRdb processed the 5' RACE reads anew with MiXCR; each CDR3 protein has one entry. The sample has under 300,000 distinct CDR3 sequences, about 10% seen once. Sequenced: blood, either unsorted or a sorted T cell fraction (not recorded which). This TCR was recovered from a male donor with ankylosing spondylitis or in good health (not recorded which).

Here the CDR3 reads CASSLRTGPGQPQHF. For the CDR3, the DNA is TGTGCCAGCAGCTTGAGGACAGGGCCAGGCCAGCCCCAGCATTTT. This sequence joins TRBV7-2 and TRBJ1-5, with TRBD1 matching over 8 bases. This CDR3 comprises 15 residues. In germline, CDR1 is SGHTA, CDR2 FQGNSA. The junction had 8 bases not matched to a gene; V was cut back by 3 bases and J by 7 bases.